These 31 T cell receptor beta chains were all obtained from the same sample, sequenced in a study of blood T cell repertoires in COVID-19. Profiled with immunoSEQ multiplex PCR; TCRdb holds only in-frame clones, not every one. Of under 300,000 clones in the sample, around 85% were seen once. Sequencing was carried out using peripheral blood. The origin of the receptors is a woman in her 70s with acute or convalescent COVID-19.

There are a few counts of this clone. The rearrangement joins TRBV12-2 to TRBJ1-5. TRBV12-2 is marked as a pseudogene. CDR3 length: 12 amino acids. CDR3 DNA sequence: TGTGCAAGTCGCTTATTAGATCAGCCCCAGCATTTT. It translates to CASRLLDQPQHF.

This clone was recorded a few times. The rearrangement joins TRBV5-1 to TRBJ2-1, with TRBD2 matching over 10 bases. The V and J ends lost 0 bases and 8 bases, in that order; junction bases with no gene match: 5. The length of the CDR3 is 15 residues. Germline-derived CDR1 and CDR2 are SGHRS and YFSETQ. This chain's CDR3 is CASSLVLAGVDEQFF. The DNA for the CDR3 is TGCGCCAGCAGCTTGGTTCTAGCGGGGGTGGATGAGCAGTTCTTC.

The V gene is TRBV30, the J gene TRBJ2-2; D is unresolved. Germline CDR1 GTSNPN, CDR2 SVGIG (reference sequence). This CDR3 contains 12 residues. The germline V and J ends were trimmed by 5 bases and 1 base, with 5 bases remaining between them. Written as DNA, the CDR3 is TGTGCCTGGGGTCAGAACACCGGGGAGCTGTTTTTT. This translates into CAWGQNTGELFF.

CDR3 residues: CASSGQGHTEAFF. In DNA form, the CDR3 reads TGTGCCAGCTCGGGACAGGGGCACACTGAAGCTTTCTTT. The rearrangement uses TRBV19 and TRBJ1-1, with 10 positions matching TRBD1. Germline V gene data show CDR1 as LNHDA and CDR2 as SQIVND (reference sequence). The CDR3 is made up of 13 amino acids. V lost 9 bases to trimming and J lost 3 bases; unmatched junction nucleotides: 4.

This chain uses TRBV3-1 (or the pseudogene TRBV3-2) with TRBJ2-1, with D maybe TRBD2 (6 bases). The CDR3 consists of 16 residues. Germline V gene data show CDR1 as LGHDT and CDR2 as YNNKEL (reference sequence). The V and J ends lost 3 bases and 8 bases respectively, with 20 bases between them. Here the CDR3 reads CASSQSRQGSGDEQFF. The CDR3 region has the DNA TGTGCCAGCAGCCAGTCCCGCCAGGGCTCGGGGGATGAGCAGTTCTTC.

This clone showed up just a few times. The rearrangement joins TRBV7-8 to TRBJ2-2, with D possibly being TRBD2 (5 bases). Germline values: CDR1 SGHVS, CDR2 FQNEAQ. Trimming took off 11 bases at V and 1 base at J, with 14 bases between the two ends. This CDR3 is 14 amino acids long. This CDR3 is CAGLDRENTGELFF. The CDR3 nucleotides are TGTGCCGGCTTGGACCGGGAGAACACCGGGGAGCTGTTTTTT.

V and J are TRBV2 and TRBJ2-6, with a weak D call TRBD1 (6 bases). CDR1 and CDR2 from the germline V gene are SNHLY and FYNNEI. The CDR3 sequence is 14 residues long. V gave up 6 bases and J gave up 4 bases, with 10 bases separating them. The DNA of the CDR3 is TGTGCCAGCAGACAGGGCTCCGGGGCCAACGTCCTGACTTTC. Its translation: CASRQGSGANVLTF.

On this clone itself: This CDR3 is also generated by other DNA sequences in the sample. The V and J genes are TRBV6-5 and TRBJ1-1, with D hard to call. The CDR3 consists of 14 residues. Germline loops: CDR1 MNHEY, CDR2 SVGAGI. Trimming took 0 bases from V and 1 from J, leaving 6 bases between them. CDR3 coding DNA: TGTGCCAGCAGTTACTCCGTCAGGAACACTGAAGCTTTCTTT. Protein: CASSYSVRNTEAFF.

The chain links TRBV7-2 to TRBJ2-1, with TRBD2 matching over 8 bases. In germline, CDR1 is SGHTA, CDR2 FQGNSA. This CDR3 comprises 14 residues. V was pared by 2 bases and J by 9 bases, with 6 bases of the junction left unmatched. The CDR3 nucleotides read TGTGCCAGCAGCTTAATGGTAGCGGGGTTTGAGCAGTTCTTC. It yields the protein CASSLMVAGFEQFF. Filled out from reference TRBV7-2 and TRBJ2-1, the complete variable domain reads GAGVSQSPSNKVTEKGKDVELRCDPISGHTALYWYRQSLGQGLEFLIYFQGNSAPDKSGLPSDRFSAERTGGSVSTLTIQRTQQEDSAVYLCASSLMVAGFEQFFGPGTRLTVL.

This clone occurred once. The CDR3 loop is CASSQSELVIGDTQYF. CDR3 DNA sequence: TGCGCCAGCAGCCAAAGTGAACTTGTTATCGGGGATACGCAGTATTTT. This chain joins TRBV4-1 and TRBJ2-3; D unresolved. V lost 2 bases, J lost 6 bases, and 18 bases lay in between. The CDR3 length is 16 residues. Germline V CDR1 and CDR2: MGHRA, YSYEKL.

The V gene is TRBV28, the J gene TRBJ2-1, with no clear D. The germline V gene has CDR1 MDHEN and CDR2 SYDVKM. This CDR3 spans 13 amino acids. V dropped 7 bases and J dropped 2 bases, with 9 bases sitting between them. CDR3 region: CASTGGTYNEQFF. Here the CDR3 DNA reads TGTGCCAGCACTGGCGGCACCTACAATGAGCAGTTCTTC.

This chain joins TRBV11-3 and TRBJ2-7; D call uncertain. The CDR3 runs 13 residues. Trimming took off 0 bases at V and 3 bases at J, with 6 bases between the two ends. Germline V gene lookup returns CDR1 SGHNT and CDR2 YENEEA. The CDR3 DNA follows: TGTGCCAGCAGCTTAGATCTAGGCTACGAGCAGTACTTC. This codes for CASSLDLGYEQYF.

This clone was seen once. The chain is built from TRBV6-5 and TRBJ2-5; 7 bases are a match to TRBD1. With 9 bases clipped from V and 5 bases from J, the junction kept 3 bases outside the gene matches. The CDR3 is 11 amino acids. Germline V gene sequence: CDR1 MNHEY, CDR2 SVGAGI. The CDR3 bases are TGTGCCAGTAAACAGGGGGAGACCCAGTACTTC. Residues: CASKQGETQYF.

To note about this clone: This sample also contains other DNA sequences that code for the same CDR3. CDR3 sequence reads: CASSLVQGGTEAFF. The CDR3 DNA is TGCGCCAGCAGCTTGGTGCAGGGGGGCACTGAAGCTTTCTTT. The J gene is TRBJ1-1, the V gene TRBV5-1; 7 bases fit TRBD1. This CDR3 is 14 amino acids long. Germline CDR1 SGHRS, CDR2 YFSETQ. The V and J ends lost 0 bases and 4 bases, in that order; junction bases with no gene match: 3. The full variable domain, completed using reference TRBV5-1 and TRBJ1-1, is KAGVTQTPRYLIKTRGQQVTLSCSPISGHRSVSWYQQTPGQGLQFLFEYFSETQRNKGNFPGRFSGRQFSNSRSEMNVSTLELGDSALYLCASSLVQGGTEAFFGQGTRLTVV.

The V call is TRBV4-1, the J call TRBJ1-3; D gene unclear. The germline V gene encodes CDR1 MGHRA and CDR2 YSYEKL. Deletions cut 2 bases from V and 6 bases from J, with 20 bases between. There are 17 residues in the CDR3. CDR3 sequence reads: CASSQNVWSPLENTIYF. The CDR3 nucleotides read TGCGCCAGCAGCCAAAACGTGTGGAGCCCCTTGGAAAACACCATATATTTT.

The V and J genes are TRBV2 and TRBJ1-2, with D possibly being TRBD1 (6 bases). This CDR3 contains 14 residues. Looked up from germline, CDR1 is SNHLY and CDR2 is FYNNEI. V was shortened by 5 bases and J by 7 bases, with 17 bases between the two germline ends. For the CDR3, the DNA is TGTGCCAGCAGTTACACAGGGAAAGTAGCTGGCTACACCTTC. Amino acids: CASSYTGKVAGYTF. Filled out from reference TRBV2 and TRBJ1-2, the complete variable domain reads EPEVTQTPSHQVTQMGQEVILRCVPISNHLYFYWYRQILGQKVEFLVSFYNNEISEKSEIFDDQFSVERPDGSNFTLKIRSTKLEDSAMYFCASSYTGKVAGYTFGSGTRLTVV.

The chain recombines TRBV30 with TRBJ2-5, with D possibly being TRBD1 (6 bases). Germline CDR1 GTSNPN, CDR2 SVGIG (reference sequence). Trimming pared 0 bases from V and 5 bases from J, leaving 7 bases between. CDR3 length: 12 residues. DNA for the CDR3: TGTGCCTGGAGTGTTCAGGGGGAGACCCAGTACTTC. Translation: CAWSVQGETQYF. Variable domain in full (rest from reference TRBV30 and TRBJ2-5): SQTIHQWPATLVQPVGSPLSLECTVEGTSNPNLYWYRQAAGRGLQLLFYSVGIGQISSEVPQNLSASRPQDRQFILSSKKLLLSDSGFYLCAWSVQGETQYFGPGTRLLVL.

The V gene is TRBV5-6, the J gene TRBJ2-5; 7 bases are a match to TRBD2. This CDR3 spans 13 amino acids. Germline V lookup: CDR1 SGHDT, CDR2 YYEEEE. Trimming took 2 bases from V and 4 from J; bases not matched to a gene: 2. CDR3 nucleotides: TGTGCCAGCAGCTTCCTAGCGGCAGAGACCCAGTACTTC. Residues: CASSFLAAETQYF.

The chain recombines TRBV5-6 with TRBJ1-2; 8 bases map to TRBD1. Trimming removed 3 bases from V and 4 bases from J; junction bases left unmatched: 2. The CDR3 runs 13 residues. Per the germline V gene, CDR1 is SGHDT and CDR2 is YYEEEE. This chain's CDR3 is CASSSQGGYGYTF. Here the CDR3 DNA reads TGTGCCAGCAGCTCACAGGGGGGCTATGGCTACACCTTC.

The rearrangement uses TRBV2 and TRBJ1-2, with D maybe TRBD1 (5 bases). Germline V gene lookup returns CDR1 SNHLY and CDR2 FYNNEI. CDR3 length: 14 residues. V dropped 6 bases and J dropped 8 bases, with 19 bases sitting between them. CDR3 nucleotide sequence: TGTGCCAGCAGGGAAAGGGAGGGGATAGAGGGCTACACCTTC. Translated, it gives CASREREGIEGYTF.

The chain combines TRBV2 with TRBJ2-7; TRBD1 might be the D (5 bases). This CDR3 has 14 amino acids. Germline V gives CDR1 SNHLY, CDR2 FYNNEI. Deletions cut 7 bases from V and 3 bases from J, with 16 bases between. The CDR3 is CASKSTVRGYEQYF. The CDR3 bases are TGTGCCAGCAAGTCGACAGTGAGAGGCTACGAGCAGTACTTC.

This rearrangement joins TRBV7-6 to TRBJ2-7; 10 nucleotides line up with TRBD1. This CDR3 has 16 residues. V shed 5 bases, J shed 2 bases, and the junction held 9 bases outside the gene matches. Germline assignment: CDR1 SGHVS and CDR2 FNYEAQ. The CDR3 protein is CASSARQGASAYEQYF. DNA of the CDR3: TGTGCCAGCAGCGCGAGACAGGGGGCAAGCGCCTACGAGCAGTACTTC.

This chain uses TRBV9 with TRBJ2-1, with D tentatively TRBD1 (6 bases). Germline-derived CDR1 and CDR2 are SGDLS and YYNGEE. Trimming took 0 bases from V and 10 from J, leaving 14 bases between them. There are 14 residues in the CDR3. The CDR3 loop is CASSVGYRDGEQFF. As DNA, the CDR3 is TGTGCCAGCAGCGTAGGTTACAGGGATGGCGAGCAGTTCTTC.

The gene calls are TRBV5-8 and TRBJ1-6; D may be TRBD1 (5 bases). Germline-derived CDR1 and CDR2 are SGHTS and YDEGEE. This CDR3 spans 16 amino acids. Deletions cut 4 bases from V and 1 base from J, with 12 bases between. CDR3 in DNA: TGTGCCAGCAGCCGGCAGGGATGGTCCTATAATTCACCCCTCCACTTT. Translation gives CASSRQGWSYNSPLHF.

V and J are TRBV30 and TRBJ2-4; D is possibly TRBD2 (6 bases). The V gene lost 2 bases and the J gene lost 8 bases, with 16 bases spanning the gap. From germline, CDR1 is GTSNPN and CDR2 SVGIG (reference sequence). The CDR3 is 14 residues long. In DNA form, the CDR3 reads TGTGCCTGGAGTCCCCCGTTGGGCGGGGACATTCAGTACTTC. It translates to CAWSPPLGGDIQYF.

V usage is TRBV2 and J usage is TRBJ1-1; 8 nucleotides align to TRBD1. The CDR3 is 14 amino acids. With V trimmed by 6 bases and J by 10 bases, 13 bases remained unmatched. The germline V gene encodes CDR1 SNHLY and CDR2 FYNNEI. Here the CDR3 DNA reads TGTGCCAGCAGCGCCGGGACAGGTGGGGCCGGAGCTTTCTTT. This encodes CASSAGTGGAGAFF.

As to this clone: The same CDR3 arises from other DNA sequences in this sample as well. The chain links TRBV5-6 to TRBJ2-1; possibly TRBD1 for D (5 bases). Trimming cost V 1 base and J 10 bases, with 6 bases left between them. This CDR3 spans 11 amino acids. From germline, CDR1 is SGHDT and CDR2 YYEEEE. The chain's CDR3 is CASSLRGEQFF. CDR3 in DNA: TGTGCCAGCAGCTTGAGGGGAGAGCAGTTCTTC.

CDR3 in DNA: TGTGCCTGGAGTGTGGGAGGACAGGGCACTGAAGCTTTCTTT. Amino acid sequence: CAWSVGGQGTEAFF. The chain recombines TRBV30 with TRBJ1-1, with 8 bases lining up with TRBD1. The CDR3 runs to 14 residues. The ends lost 0 bases at V and 4 bases at J; junction bases unmatched: 4. Germline V gene lookup returns CDR1 GTSNPN and CDR2 SVGIG (reference sequence).

Points on this clone: Other DNA sequences in this specimen translate into the identical CDR3. This rearrangement joins TRBV5-1 to TRBJ2-5, with TRBD2 matching over 7 bases. The CDR3 consists of 14 residues. The J segment lost 1 base and the V segment lost 4 bases, leaving 4 bases of the junction unmatched. Germline V CDR1 and CDR2: SGHRS, YFSETQ. The CDR3 DNA follows: TGCGCCAGCAGCCTGACGGGGGGCCAAGAGACCCAGTACTTC. The encoded protein is CASSLTGGQETQYF.

CDR3 region: CASRSDTLNTEAFF. CDR3 nucleotide sequence: TGTGCCAGCAGGTCCGACACCCTGAACACTGAAGCTTTCTTT. V usage is TRBV2 and J usage is TRBJ1-1; D is undetermined. Germline V lookup: CDR1 SNHLY, CDR2 FYNNEI. V was shortened by 6 bases and J by 0 bases, with 11 bases between the two germline ends. The CDR3 covers 14 residues.

This sequence joins TRBV19 and TRBJ1-4; TRBD1 might be the D (5 bases). This CDR3 is built from 15 residues. Trimming left V 4 bases short and J 4 bases short, with 13 bases between. Germline V gene data show CDR1 as LNHDA and CDR2 as SQIVND (reference sequence). CDR3 bases: TGTGCCAGTAGTACCCGAAGGGGCATTAATGAAAAACTGTTTTTT. It translates to CASSTRRGINEKLFF.